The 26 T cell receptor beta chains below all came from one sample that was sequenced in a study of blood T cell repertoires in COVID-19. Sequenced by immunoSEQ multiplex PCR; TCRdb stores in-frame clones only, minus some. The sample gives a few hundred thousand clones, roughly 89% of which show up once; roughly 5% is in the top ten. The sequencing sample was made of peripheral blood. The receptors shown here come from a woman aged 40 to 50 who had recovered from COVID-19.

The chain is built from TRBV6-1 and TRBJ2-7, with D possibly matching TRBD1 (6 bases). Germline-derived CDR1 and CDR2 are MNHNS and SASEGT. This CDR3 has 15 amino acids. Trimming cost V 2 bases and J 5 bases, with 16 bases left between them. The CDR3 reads CASSELGTRLDEQYF. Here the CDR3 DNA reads TGTGCCAGCAGTGAATTGGGGACACGTTTGGACGAGCAGTACTTC.

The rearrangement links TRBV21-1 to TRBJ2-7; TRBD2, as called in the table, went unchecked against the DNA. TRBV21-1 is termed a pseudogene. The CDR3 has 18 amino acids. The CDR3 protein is CASSTTSGSYVGSYEQYV. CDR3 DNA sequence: TGTGCCAGCAGCACAACTAGCGGGAGTTATGTTGGTAGCTACGAGCAGTACGTC.

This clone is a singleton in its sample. The DNA of the CDR3 is TGTGCCAGCAGCCAAGTAAGATCCAGGGGGTCCTATGGCTACACCTTC. Its protein is CASSQVRSRGSYGYTF. This chain uses TRBV4-2 with TRBJ1-2; 7 nucleotides match TRBD1. In germline, CDR1 is LGHNA, CDR2 YNFKEQ. The length of the CDR3 is 16 residues. V lost 1 base, J lost 4 bases, and 9 bases stayed unmatched.

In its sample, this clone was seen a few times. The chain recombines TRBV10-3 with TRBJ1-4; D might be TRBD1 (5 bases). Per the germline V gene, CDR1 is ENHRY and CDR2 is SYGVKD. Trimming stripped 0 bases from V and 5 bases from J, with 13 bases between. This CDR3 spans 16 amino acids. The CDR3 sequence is CAISESTGGSNEKLFF. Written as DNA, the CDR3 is TGTGCCATCAGTGAGTCGACCGGGGGGTCAAATGAAAAACTGTTTTTT.

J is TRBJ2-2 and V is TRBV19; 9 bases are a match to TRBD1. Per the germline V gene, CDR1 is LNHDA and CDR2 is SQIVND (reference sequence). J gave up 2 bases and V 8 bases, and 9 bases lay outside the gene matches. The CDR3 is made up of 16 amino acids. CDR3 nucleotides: TGTGCCAGTCTTACAGGGGGCGAAGCCAACACCGGGGAGCTGTTTTTT. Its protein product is CASLTGGEANTGELFF.

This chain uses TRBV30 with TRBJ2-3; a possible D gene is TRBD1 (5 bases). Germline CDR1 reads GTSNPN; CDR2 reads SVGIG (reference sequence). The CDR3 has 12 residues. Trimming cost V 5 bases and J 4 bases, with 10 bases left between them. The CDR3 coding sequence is TGTGCCTGGGGCTTAGGGGCAGATACGCAGTATTTT. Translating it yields CAWGLGADTQYF. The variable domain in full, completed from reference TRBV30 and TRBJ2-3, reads SQTIHQWPATLVQPVGSPLSLECTVEGTSNPNLYWYRQAAGRGLQLLFYSVGIGQISSEVPQNLSASRPQDRQFILSSKKLLLSDSGFYLCAWGLGADTQYFGPGTRLTVL.

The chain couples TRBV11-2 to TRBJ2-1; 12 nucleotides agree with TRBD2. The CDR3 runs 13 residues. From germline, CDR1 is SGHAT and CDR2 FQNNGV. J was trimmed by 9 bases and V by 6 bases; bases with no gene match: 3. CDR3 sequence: CASRLAGGVEQFF. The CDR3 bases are TGTGCCAGCAGGCTAGCGGGGGGGGTTGAGCAGTTCTTC.

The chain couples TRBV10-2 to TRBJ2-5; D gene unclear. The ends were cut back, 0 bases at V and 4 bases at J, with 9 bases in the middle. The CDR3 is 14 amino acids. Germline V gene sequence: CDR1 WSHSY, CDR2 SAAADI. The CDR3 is CASSESNLRETQYF. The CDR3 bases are TGCGCCAGCAGTGAGTCGAATCTTAGAGAGACCCAGTACTTC.

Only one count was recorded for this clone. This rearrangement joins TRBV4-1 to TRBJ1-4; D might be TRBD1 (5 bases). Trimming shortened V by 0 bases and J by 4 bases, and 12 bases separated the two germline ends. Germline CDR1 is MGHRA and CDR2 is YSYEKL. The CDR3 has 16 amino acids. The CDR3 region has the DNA TGCGCCAGCAGCCAAGAATTGGGGGGGGTTAATGAAAAACTGTTTTTT. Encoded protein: CASSQELGGVNEKLFF.

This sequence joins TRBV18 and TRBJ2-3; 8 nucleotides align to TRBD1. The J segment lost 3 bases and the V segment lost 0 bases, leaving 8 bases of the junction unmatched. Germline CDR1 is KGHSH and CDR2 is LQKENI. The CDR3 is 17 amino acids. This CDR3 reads CASSPPIGRGRTDTQYF. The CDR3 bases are TGTGCCAGCTCACCACCAATTGGCAGGGGGCGGACAGATACGCAGTATTTT.

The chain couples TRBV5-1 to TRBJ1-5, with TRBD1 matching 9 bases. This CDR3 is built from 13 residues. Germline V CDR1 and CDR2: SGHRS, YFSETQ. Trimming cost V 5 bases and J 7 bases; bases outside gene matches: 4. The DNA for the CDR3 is TGCGCCAGCAGTAGGGACAGGGACCAGCCCCAGCATTTT. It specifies CASSRDRDQPQHF.

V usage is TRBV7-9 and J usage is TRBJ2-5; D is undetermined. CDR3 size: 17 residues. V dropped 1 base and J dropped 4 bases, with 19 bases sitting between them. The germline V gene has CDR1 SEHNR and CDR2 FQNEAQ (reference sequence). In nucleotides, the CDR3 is TGTGCCAGCAGCTTAGAGGCATTAGCCCATACCGGAGAGACCCAGTACTTC. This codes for CASSLEALAHTGETQYF.

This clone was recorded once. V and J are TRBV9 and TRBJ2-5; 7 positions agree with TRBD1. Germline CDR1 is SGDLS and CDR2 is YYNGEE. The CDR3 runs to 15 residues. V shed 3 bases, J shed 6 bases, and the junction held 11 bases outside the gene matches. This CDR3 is CASSARGSEGQTQYF. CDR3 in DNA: TGTGCCAGCAGCGCCAGGGGGAGCGAGGGTCAGACCCAGTACTTC.

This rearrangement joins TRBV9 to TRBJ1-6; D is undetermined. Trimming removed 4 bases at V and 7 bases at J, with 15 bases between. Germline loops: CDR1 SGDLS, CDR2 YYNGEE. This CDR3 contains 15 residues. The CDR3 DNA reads TGTGCCAGCAGCTTAACACACGCGGAGAATTCACCCCTCCACTTT. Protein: CASSLTHAENSPLHF.

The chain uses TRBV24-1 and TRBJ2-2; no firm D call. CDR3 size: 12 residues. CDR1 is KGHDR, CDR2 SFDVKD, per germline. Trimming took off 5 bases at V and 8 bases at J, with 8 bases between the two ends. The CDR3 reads CATSVYRGELFF. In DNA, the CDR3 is TGTGCCACCAGTGTCTACCGTGGGGAGCTGTTTTTT.

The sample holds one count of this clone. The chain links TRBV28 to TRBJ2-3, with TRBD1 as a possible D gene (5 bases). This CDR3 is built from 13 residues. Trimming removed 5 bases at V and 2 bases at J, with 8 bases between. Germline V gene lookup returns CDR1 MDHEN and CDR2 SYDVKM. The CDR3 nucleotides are TGTGCCAGCAGTCCGACAGTCACAGATACGCAGTATTTT. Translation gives CASSPTVTDTQYF.

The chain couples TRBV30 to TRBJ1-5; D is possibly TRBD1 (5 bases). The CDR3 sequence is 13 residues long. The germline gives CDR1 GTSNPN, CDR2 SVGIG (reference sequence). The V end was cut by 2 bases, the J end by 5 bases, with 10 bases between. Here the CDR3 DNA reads TGTGCCTGGAGTCGGGGGAATGATCAGCCCCAGCATTTT. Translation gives CAWSRGNDQPQHF.

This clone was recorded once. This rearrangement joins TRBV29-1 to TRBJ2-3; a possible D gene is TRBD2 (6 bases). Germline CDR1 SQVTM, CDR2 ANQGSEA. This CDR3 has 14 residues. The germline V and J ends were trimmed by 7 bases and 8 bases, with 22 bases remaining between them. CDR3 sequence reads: CSGTLGGGESTQYF. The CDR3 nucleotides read TGCAGCGGGACCTTAGGAGGCGGGGAGAGTACGCAGTATTTT.

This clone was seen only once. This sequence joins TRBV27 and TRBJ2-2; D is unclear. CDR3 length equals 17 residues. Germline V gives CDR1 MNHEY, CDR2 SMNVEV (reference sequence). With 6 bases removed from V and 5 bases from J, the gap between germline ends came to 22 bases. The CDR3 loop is CASSQTRRGAVTGELFF. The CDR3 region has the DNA TGTGCCAGCAGCCAGACCCGTAGAGGTGCGGTAACCGGGGAGCTGTTTTTT.

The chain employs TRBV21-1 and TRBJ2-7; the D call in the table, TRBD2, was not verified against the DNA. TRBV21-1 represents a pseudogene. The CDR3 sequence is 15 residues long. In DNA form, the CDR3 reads TGTGCCAGCAGCAAAAGAGGGACTGATCCATACGAGCAGTACGTC. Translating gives CASSKRGTDPYEQYV.

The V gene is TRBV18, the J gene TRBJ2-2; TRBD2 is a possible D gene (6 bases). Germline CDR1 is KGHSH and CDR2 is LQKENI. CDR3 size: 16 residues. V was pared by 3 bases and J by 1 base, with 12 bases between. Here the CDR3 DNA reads TGTGCCAGCTCACCTCAGCGGGCGGTGAACACCGGGGAGCTGTTTTTT. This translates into CASSPQRAVNTGELFF.

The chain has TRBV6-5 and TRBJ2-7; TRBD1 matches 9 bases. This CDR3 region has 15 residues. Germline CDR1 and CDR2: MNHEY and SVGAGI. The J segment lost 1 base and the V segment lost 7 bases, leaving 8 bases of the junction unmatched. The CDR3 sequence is CASNRGQGLSYEQYF. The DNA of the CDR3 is TGTGCCAGCAACCGAGGACAGGGGCTATCCTACGAGCAGTACTTC.

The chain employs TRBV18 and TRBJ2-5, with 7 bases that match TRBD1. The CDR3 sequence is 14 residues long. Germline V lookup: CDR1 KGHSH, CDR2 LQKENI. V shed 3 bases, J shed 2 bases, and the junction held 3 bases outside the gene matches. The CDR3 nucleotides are TGTGCCAGCTCACCCTTGACAGGGCAAGAGACCCAGTACTTC. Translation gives CASSPLTGQETQYF.

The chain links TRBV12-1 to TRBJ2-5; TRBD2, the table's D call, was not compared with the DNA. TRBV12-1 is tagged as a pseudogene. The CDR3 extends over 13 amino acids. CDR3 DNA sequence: TGTGCCAGCAGCTTTGCCCAAAGCGAGACCCAGTACTTC. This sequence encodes CASSFAQSETQYF.

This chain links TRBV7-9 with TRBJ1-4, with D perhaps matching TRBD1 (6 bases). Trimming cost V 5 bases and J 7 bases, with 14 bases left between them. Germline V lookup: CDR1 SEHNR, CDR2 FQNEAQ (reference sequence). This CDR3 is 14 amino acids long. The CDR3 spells CASSPVGQPEKLFF. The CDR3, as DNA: TGTGCCAGCAGCCCTGTAGGACAGCCTGAAAAACTGTTTTTT.

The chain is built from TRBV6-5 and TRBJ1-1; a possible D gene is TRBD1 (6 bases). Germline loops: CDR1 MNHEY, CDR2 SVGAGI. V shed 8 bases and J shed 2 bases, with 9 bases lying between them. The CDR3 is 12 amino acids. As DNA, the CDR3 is TGTGCCAGCTTCAGGGGAAACACTGAAGCTTTCTTT. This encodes CASFRGNTEAFF.